This T cell receptor (beta chain) was identified in a study of spatial heterogeneity in lung cancer. Study-wide background: After resection, follow-up PBMC samples were sequenced when available, at a median of about 24 months later.

Described time point: blood at routine non-recurrence follow-up after resection. One entry per CDR3 protein results from TCRdb running MiXCR on the 5' RACE reads. This table holds fewer than 100,000 distinct CDR3 sequences, 19% found once. The CDR3 spans 12 residues. Trimming cost V 3 bases and J 0 bases, with 2 bases left between them. Germline V lookup: CDR1 SGHTA, CDR2 FQGNSA. About this clonotype: Its specificity is not known.

General study findings and limits: Expanded tumor TCRs that were ubiquitous appeared in blood more at resection than follow-up.

Source: PBMCs, taken at follow-up. The rearrangement uses TRBV7-2 and TRBJ1-2, with unresolved D. This clonotype was obtained from a male donor with early-stage non-small cell lung cancer. The CDR3 loop reads CASSFSNYGYTF. For the CDR3, the DNA is TGTGCCAGCAGCTTTTCTAACTATGGCTACACCTTC. Full variable domain (rest looked up from reference TRBV7-2 and TRBJ1-2): GAGVSQSPSNKVTEKGKDVELRCDPISGHTALYWYRQSLGQGLEFLIYFQGNSAPDKSGLPSDRFSAERTGGSVSTLTIQRTQQEDSAVYLCASSFSNYGYTFGSGTRLTVV.